The 24 T cell receptor beta chains presented below share a single source sample, sequenced in a study of blood T cell repertoires in COVID-19. The repertoire was sequenced with immunoSEQ multiplex PCR; TCRdb's copy has only in-frame clones and lacks some. The sample holds about 140,000 clones, approximately 79% seen once. Source material: PBMCs or T cells enriched from blood (not recorded which). These receptors were obtained from a woman in her fifties or sixties who had recovered from COVID-19.

This chain connects TRBV5-1 to TRBJ2-7; 10 nucleotides align to TRBD2. Germline V gene lookup returns CDR1 SGHRS and CDR2 YFSETQ. The CDR3 is 14 amino acids. The V segment lost 5 bases and the J segment 0 bases; nucleotides outside the gene matches: 2. The CDR3 loop reads CASRSSGGSYEQYF. The CDR3 bases are TGCGCCAGCAGGTCTAGCGGGGGCTCCTACGAGCAGTACTTC.

The gene calls are TRBV7-8 and TRBJ2-2, with D hard to call. The CDR3 runs to 13 residues. V was cut by 7 bases and J by 3 bases, with 9 bases left in between. Germline CDR1 is SGHVS and CDR2 is FQNEAQ. The CDR3 spells CASTPQDTGELFF. In DNA, the CDR3 is TGTGCCAGCACCCCGCAGGACACCGGGGAGCTGTTTTTT.

Regarding this clone: This CDR3 is also generated by other DNA sequences in the sample. The V call is TRBV6-4, the J call TRBJ2-3; 9 nucleotides line up with TRBD2. CDR1 and CDR2 from the germline V gene are MRHNA and SNTAGT. CDR3 length: 16 residues. With 0 bases clipped from V and 2 bases from J, the junction kept 3 bases outside the gene matches. CDR3 region: CASSDSERGDTDTQYF. CDR3 DNA: TGTGCCAGCAGTGACTCCGAGCGGGGGGACACAGATACGCAGTATTTT.

In the case of this clone: At the DNA level, this CDR3 is encoded by other sequences in the same sample as well. The chain recombines TRBV5-6 with TRBJ1-5; D is perhaps TRBD1 (5 bases). This CDR3 region has 14 residues. The germline V gene has CDR1 SGHDT and CDR2 YYEEEE. V gave up 0 bases and J gave up 5 bases, with 9 bases separating them. The CDR3 nucleotides read TGTGCCAGCAGCTTGGGTTGGGGGGATCAGCCCCAGCATTTT. This gives the protein CASSLGWGDQPQHF.

The V and J genes are TRBV28 and TRBJ2-7; 9 bases map to TRBD2. Germline CDR1 is MDHEN and CDR2 is SYDVKM. With V trimmed by 5 bases and J by 5 bases, 10 bases remained unmatched. This CDR3 has 15 residues. The CDR3: CASSDFLAGNDEQYF. CDR3 in DNA: TGTGCCAGCAGTGACTTTCTAGCGGGGAACGACGAGCAGTACTTC.

The chain employs TRBV7-3 and TRBJ1-2, with 8 bases aligning to TRBD1. After removal of 5 bases from V and 7 bases from J, the junction contained 9 bases not matched to a gene. The CDR3 is 14 residues long. Germline V gives CDR1 SGHTA, CDR2 FQGTGA. The CDR3 loop is CASSPGQGSSGYTF. CDR3 nucleotides: TGTGCCAGCAGCCCCGGACAGGGCTCCAGTGGCTACACCTTC. Full variable domain (missing parts from reference TRBV7-3 and TRBJ1-2): GAGVSQTPSNKVTEKGKYVELRCDPISGHTALYWYRQSLGQGPEFLIYFQGTGAADDSGLPNDRFFAVRPEGSVSTLKIQRTERGDSAVYLCASSPGQGSSGYTFGSGTRLTVV.

This rearrangement joins TRBV30 to TRBJ2-2; D is undetermined. Germline V lookup: CDR1 GTSNPN, CDR2 SVGIG (reference sequence). This CDR3 is 14 amino acids long. Between the trimmed V and J ends, which lost 0 bases and 4 bases, there was a span of 9 bases. The CDR3 loop is CAWSVRAGTGELFF. CDR3 coding DNA: TGTGCCTGGAGTGTACGAGCCGGCACCGGGGAGCTGTTTTTT.

The chain is built from TRBV27 and TRBJ2-1; 8 positions agree with TRBD2. Germline V gives CDR1 MNHEY, CDR2 SMNVEV (reference sequence). There are 17 residues in the CDR3. The J segment lost 0 bases and the V segment lost 4 bases, leaving 8 bases of the junction unmatched. CDR3 DNA: TGTGCCAGCAGTTCAAGCGGGGGCTACAGCTCCTACAATGAGCAGTTCTTC. Translating gives CASSSSGGYSSYNEQFF.

By share, this clone ranks as medium-sized. The chain recombines TRBV25-1 with TRBJ1-1; D possibly corresponds to TRBD1 (6 bases). Germline V lookup: CDR1 MGHDK, CDR2 SYGVNS. Trimming removed 4 bases at V and 5 bases at J, with 14 bases between. The CDR3 length is 14 residues. Written as DNA, the CDR3 is TGTGCCAGCAGTGGCCGGGGCAGGGGTACTGAAGCTTTCTTT. Its protein product is CASSGRGRGTEAFF.

The chain recombines TRBV28 with TRBJ2-4; D is possibly TRBD1 (5 bases). Germline CDR1 MDHEN, CDR2 SYDVKM. The CDR3 contains 16 residues. Deletions cut 8 bases from V and 0 bases from J, with 17 bases between. The CDR3 DNA follows: TGTGCCAGCCTCGATGGGGCAGCCCTAGCCAAAAACATTCAGTACTTC. Translated, it gives CASLDGAALAKNIQYF.

The genes are TRBV19 and TRBJ2-1; a possible D gene is TRBD1 (5 bases). V lost 3 bases, J lost 5 bases, and 14 bases lay in between. The CDR3 extends over 15 amino acids. Germline V gives CDR1 LNHDA, CDR2 SQIVND (reference sequence). The DNA for the CDR3 is TGTGCCAGTAGTATTGGTCAGGGTAACAACAATGAGCAGTTCTTC. Its translation: CASSIGQGNNNEQFF.

The chain employs TRBV20-1 and TRBJ2-1; the D gene is possibly TRBD2 (6 bases). The CDR3 contains 17 residues. The germline CDR1 and CDR2 sequences are DFQATT and SNEGSKA (reference sequence). V was pared by 3 bases and J by 4 bases, with 22 bases between. The CDR3 DNA follows: TGCAGTGCTAGTGCCCCGACGGCGGGAAACTTATACAATGAGCAGTTCTTC. It translates to CSASAPTAGNLYNEQFF.

The rearrangement uses TRBV18 and TRBJ2-4; TRBD1 is a possible D gene (6 bases). The CDR3 runs 12 residues. V lost 3 bases to trimming and J lost 13 bases, with 13 bases between them. Per germline, CDR1 KGHSH and CDR2 LQKENI. In DNA, the CDR3 is TGTGCCAGCTCACCTAATCGACAGGAACAGTACTTC. Translated, it gives CASSPNRQEQYF.

J is TRBJ2-3 and V is TRBV9, with 9 bases lining up with TRBD2. The CDR3 covers 18 residues. Germline assignment: CDR1 SGDLS and CDR2 YYNGEE. With V trimmed by 3 bases and J by 5 bases, 16 bases remained unmatched. The CDR3 coding sequence is TGTGCCAGCAGCGCCCCCGGGGCTAGCGGGGTTCATCAAGATACGCAGTATTTT. It specifies CASSAPGASGVHQDTQYF.

CDR3 in DNA: TGTGCCAGCAGCCTAGCAGGGGAACAGCCCCAGCATTTT. The encoded protein is CASSLAGEQPQHF. This chain uses TRBV5-4 with TRBJ1-5; D might be TRBD1 (6 bases). Trimming shortened V by 4 bases and J by 7 bases, and 12 bases separated the two germline ends. The CDR3 spans 13 residues. The germline gives CDR1 SGHNT, CDR2 YYREEE (reference sequence). Variable domain in full (rest from reference TRBV5-4 and TRBJ1-5): ETGVTQSPTHLIKTRGQQVTLRCSSQSGHNTVSWYQQALGQGPQFIFQYYREEENGRGNFPPRFSGLQFPNYSSELNVNALELDDSALYLCASSLAGEQPQHFGDGTRLSIL.

The chain has TRBV18 and TRBJ2-1, with 14 positions matching TRBD2. The V gene end was trimmed by 0 bases and the J gene end by 8 bases; junction bases not matched to a gene: 6. The germline V gene encodes CDR1 KGHSH and CDR2 LQKENI. CDR3 size: 17 residues. The CDR3 bases are TGTGCCAGCTCACCACCGGGGACTAGCGGGAGCACCCATGAGCAGTTCTTC. It codes for CASSPPGTSGSTHEQFF.

V usage is TRBV27 and J usage is TRBJ1-3; tentative D call: TRBD1 (6 bases). This CDR3 is 15 amino acids long. Trimming shortened V by 0 bases and J by 4 bases, and 10 bases separated the two germline ends. Germline CDR1 reads MNHEY; CDR2 reads SMNVEV (reference sequence). CDR3 nucleotides: TGTGCCAGCAGTTTATCTCCAGGGGTAGGAAACACCATATATTTT. It specifies CASSLSPGVGNTIYF.

This sequence joins TRBV19 and TRBJ2-7; a possible D gene is TRBD1 (5 bases). This CDR3 has 14 residues. CDR1 is LNHDA, CDR2 SQIVND, per germline (reference sequence). Trimming removed 6 bases at V and 3 bases at J, with 15 bases between. The CDR3 spells CASSSDRRSYEQYF. DNA of the CDR3: TGTGCCAGTAGCTCCGACAGAAGAAGCTACGAGCAGTACTTC.

The chain combines TRBV11-3 with TRBJ2-5, with 13 bases identical to TRBD2. The CDR3 spans 18 residues. Germline-derived CDR1 and CDR2 are SGHNT and YENEEA. J lost 6 bases, V lost 0 bases, and 10 bases had no gene match. This chain's CDR3 is CASSLETSGGAGEKTQYF. DNA of the CDR3: TGTGCCAGCAGCTTAGAAACTAGCGGGGGGGCCGGGGAAAAGACCCAGTACTTC.

This clone was detected a few times. This rearrangement joins TRBV19 to TRBJ2-2, with D hard to call. CDR1 LNHDA and CDR2 SQIVND come from the germline V gene (reference sequence). This CDR3 is 13 amino acids long. Trimming cost V 5 bases and J 0 bases, with 4 bases left between them. The DNA of the CDR3 is TGTGCCAGTAGTGGCCCGAACACCGGGGAGCTGTTTTTT. Amino acid sequence: CASSGPNTGELFF.

This clone was found many times. V is TRBV7-3 and J is TRBJ2-1; TRBD2 aligns across 12 bases. The CDR3 runs 15 residues. Germline CDR1 and CDR2: SGHTA and FQGTGA. The V segment lost 1 base and the J segment 6 bases; nucleotides outside the gene matches: 1. The CDR3 region is CASSLRLAGANEQFF. The CDR3 DNA is TGTGCCAGCAGCTTAAGACTAGCGGGAGCCAATGAGCAGTTCTTC.

This clone has only a few counts. This chain uses TRBV2 with TRBJ1-1; maybe TRBD1 (5 bases). Per germline, CDR1 SNHLY and CDR2 FYNNEI. V gave up 4 bases and J gave up 0 bases, with 9 bases separating them. The CDR3 has 14 amino acids. The CDR3 is CASSVTGVNTEAFF. CDR3 DNA: TGTGCCAGCAGTGTTACAGGAGTGAACACTGAAGCTTTCTTT.

This rearrangement joins TRBV5-1 to TRBJ2-3; no clear D. The CDR3 is 16 amino acids. With 4 bases removed from V and 0 bases from J, the gap between germline ends came to 15 bases. Looked up from germline, CDR1 is SGHRS and CDR2 is YFSETQ. The CDR3 region has the DNA TGCGCCAGCAGCCCGTGGTCCGCGCCTAGCACAGATACGCAGTATTTT. This sequence encodes CASSPWSAPSTDTQYF.

The V gene is TRBV2, the J gene TRBJ1-2; 9 bases line up with TRBD1. The CDR3 contains 14 residues. Germline lookup yields CDR1 SNHLY and CDR2 FYNNEI. With V trimmed by 6 bases and J by 12 bases, 14 bases remained unmatched. The CDR3 nucleotides are TGTGCCAGCAGGGAGACGGGGACAGGGTACGTCGACACCTTC. Protein sequence: CASRETGTGYVDTF.